Presented here are 17 T cell receptor beta chains from one specimen sequenced in a study of blood T cell repertoires in COVID-19. TCRdb's table, derived via immunoSEQ multiplex PCR, lists solely in-frame clones and lacks some. This table has 250,000 or so clones, 70% to 90% appearing once. The sequenced sample consisted of PBMCs or T cells enriched from blood (not recorded which). Receptors were obtained from a woman in her 50s who had recovered from COVID-19.

The CDR3 loop is CASSDIGRVTDTQYF. CDR3 nucleotides: TGCGCCAGCAGTGATATCGGGAGGGTCACAGATACGCAGTATTTT. The chain joins TRBV10-1 to TRBJ2-3; TRBD2 matches 8 bases. The CDR3 consists of 15 residues. V lost 3 bases to trimming and J lost 2 bases; unmatched junction nucleotides: 4. Germline CDR1 and CDR2: WNHNN and SYGVQD (reference sequence).

J is TRBJ1-1 and V is TRBV5-4; the match to TRBD1 covers 7 bases. Trimming took 4 bases from V and 3 from J; bases not matched to a gene: 9. CDR3 length: 15 residues. The germline V gene encodes CDR1 SGHNT and CDR2 YYREEE (reference sequence). Here the CDR3 reads CASSARQGGDTEAFF. Here the CDR3 DNA reads TGTGCCAGCAGCGCTAGACAGGGAGGAGACACTGAAGCTTTCTTT.

This chain joins TRBV18 and TRBJ1-1, with a possible D match to TRBD1 (5 bases). Per the germline V gene, CDR1 is KGHSH and CDR2 is LQKENI. The V end was cut by 0 bases, the J end by 7 bases, with 9 bases between. The CDR3 is 13 residues long. The CDR3 sequence: CASSPPAGDEAFF. CDR3 coding DNA: TGTGCCAGCTCACCACCGGCGGGGGATGAAGCTTTCTTT.

The chain uses TRBV28 and TRBJ1-4; 7 nucleotides match TRBD1. This CDR3 has 18 amino acids. CDR1 and CDR2 (germline): MDHEN, SYDVKM. J was trimmed by 7 bases and V by 4 bases; bases with no gene match: 18. Here the CDR3 DNA reads TGTGCCAGCAGTTCTCAGGGGGGTGGTGCCAGCGTGGGTGAAAAACTGTTTTTT. This sequence encodes CASSSQGGGASVGEKLFF.

This sequence joins TRBV2 and TRBJ1-6; D call uncertain. The CDR3 has 11 amino acids. Germline lookup yields CDR1 SNHLY and CDR2 FYNNEI. V shed 8 bases and J shed 14 bases, with 13 bases lying between them. This CDR3 is CASVAARTLHF. As DNA, the CDR3 is TGTGCCAGCGTGGCAGCTAGAACCCTCCACTTT. Combining the CDR3 with reference TRBV2 and TRBJ1-6 gives the whole variable domain EPEVTQTPSHQVTQMGQEVILRCVPISNHLYFYWYRQILGQKVEFLVSFYNNEISEKSEIFDDQFSVERPDGSNFTLKIRSTKLEDSAMYFCASVAARTLHFGNGTRLTVT.

The J gene is TRBJ1-2, the V gene TRBV2; 9 nucleotides line up with TRBD1. CDR3 length: 15 amino acids. Germline-derived CDR1 and CDR2 are SNHLY and FYNNEI. J gave up 2 bases and V 6 bases, and 7 bases lay outside the gene matches. CDR3 DNA: TGTGCCAGCAGACAGGGGGCGAGTTTAAACTATGGCTACACCTTC. Its protein product is CASRQGASLNYGYTF.

This chain joins TRBV5-1 and TRBJ1-1, with 9 nucleotides matching TRBD1. Germline CDR1 is SGHRS and CDR2 is YFSETQ. V lost 0 bases and J lost 0; bases outside the gene matches: 6. The CDR3 runs to 17 residues. CDR3: CASSLAGDRALNTEAFF. The CDR3 bases are TGCGCCAGCAGCTTGGCAGGGGACAGGGCTCTGAACACTGAAGCTTTCTTT.

The genes are TRBV30 and TRBJ2-7; 7 bases line up with TRBD1. CDR1 is GTSNPN and CDR2 is SVGIG in the germline V gene (reference sequence). CDR3 size: 13 residues. The V and J ends lost 4 bases and 7 bases, in that order; junction bases with no gene match: 10. The CDR3 spells CAWNLGQVGEQYF. CDR3 DNA: TGTGCCTGGAACCTCGGACAGGTTGGGGAGCAGTACTTC.

The rearrangement links TRBV7-9 to TRBJ2-5, with a tentative D call TRBD2 (6 bases). The CDR3 runs to 15 residues. CDR1 and CDR2 from the germline V gene are SEHNR and FQNEAQ (reference sequence). The ends were cut back, 5 bases at V and 4 bases at J, with 17 bases in the middle. The DNA of the CDR3 is TGTGCCAGCAGCCTACTCGGCGGGGCAACAGAGACCCAGTACTTC. It encodes CASSLLGGATETQYF.

The chain carries TRBV6-5 and TRBJ1-6; 8 nucleotides match TRBD1. J gave up 8 bases and V 8 bases, and 8 bases lay outside the gene matches. Germline CDR1 MNHEY, CDR2 SVGAGI. The CDR3 is made up of 14 amino acids. The CDR3 protein is CASARQGLDSPLHF. Written as DNA, the CDR3 is TGTGCCAGCGCTCGACAGGGGTTGGATTCACCCCTCCACTTT.

The V and J genes are TRBV3-1 (or the pseudogene TRBV3-2) and TRBJ2-5; D unclear. Looked up from germline, CDR1 is LGHDT and CDR2 is YNNKEL (reference sequence). Trimming stripped 4 bases from V and 2 bases from J, with 11 bases between. The CDR3 totals 14 residues. CDR3 sequence (DNA): TGTGCCAGCAGCCCCCAGTTCAGTCAAGAGACCCAGTACTTC. This translates into CASSPQFSQETQYF.

V gene TRBV9 combines with J gene TRBJ1-2; D is possibly TRBD1 (5 bases). CDR3 length equals 13 residues. Germline V lookup: CDR1 SGDLS, CDR2 YYNGEE. Deletions cut 5 bases from V and 4 bases from J, with 12 bases between. The CDR3 spells CASSSGRAYGYTF. CDR3 bases: TGTGCCAGCAGTTCAGGGAGGGCCTATGGCTACACCTTC.

This chain links TRBV2 with TRBJ1-1; 9 positions match TRBD1. The CDR3 is made up of 14 amino acids. Germline-derived CDR1 and CDR2 are SNHLY and FYNNEI. After removal of 8 bases from V and 2 bases from J, the junction contained 6 bases not matched to a gene. The CDR3 loop is CASARQGVNTEAFF. CDR3 nucleotide sequence: TGTGCCAGCGCGAGACAGGGGGTTAACACTGAAGCTTTCTTT. Looking up the rest from reference TRBV2 and TRBJ1-1 gives the full variable domain: EPEVTQTPSHQVTQMGQEVILRCVPISNHLYFYWYRQILGQKVEFLVSFYNNEISEKSEIFDDQFSVERPDGSNFTLKIRSTKLEDSAMYFCASARQGVNTEAFFGQGTRLTVV.

V gene TRBV28 combines with J gene TRBJ2-1, with D possibly matching TRBD2 (6 bases). Per germline, CDR1 MDHEN and CDR2 SYDVKM. The CDR3 extends over 14 amino acids. Trimming took 6 bases from V and 3 from J, leaving 12 bases between them. CDR3 nucleotides: TGTGCCAGCAGCCGCGCGGGACTCTACAATGAGCAGTTCTTC. Protein product: CASSRAGLYNEQFF. The full variable domain, its missing parts supplied by reference TRBV28 and TRBJ2-1, is DVKVTQSSRYLVKRTGEKVFLECVQDMDHENMFWYRQDPGLGLRLIYFSYDVKMKEKGDIPEGYSVSREKKERFSLILESASTNQTSMYLCASSRAGLYNEQFFGPGTRLTVL.

The chain recombines TRBV20-1 with TRBJ2-7; TRBD2 is a possible D gene (5 bases). Between the trimmed V and J ends, which lost 8 bases and 3 bases, there was a span of 11 bases. The CDR3 is 11 residues long. CDR1 is DFQATT and CDR2 is SNEGSKA in the germline V gene (reference sequence). The CDR3 DNA is TGCAGTCTTTACCGGGACTACGAGCAGTACTTC. This encodes CSLYRDYEQYF.

The CDR3 nucleotides are TGTGCCAGCAGCTTAACGGACGCGGGCACTGAAGCTTTCTTT. Amino acid sequence: CASSLTDAGTEAFF. The gene calls are TRBV7-3 and TRBJ1-1; D uncertain. The CDR3 extends over 14 amino acids. Trimming cost V 0 bases and J 4 bases, with 9 bases left between them. Germline V gene sequence: CDR1 SGHTA, CDR2 FQGTGA.

The chain carries TRBV5-6 and TRBJ1-2; 7 nucleotides agree with TRBD1. CDR1 is SGHDT, CDR2 YYEEEE, per germline. J was trimmed by 2 bases and V by 4 bases; bases with no gene match: 2. This CDR3 region has 13 residues. CDR3 protein: CASSKDRNYGYTF. DNA of the CDR3: TGTGCCAGCAGCAAGGACAGGAACTATGGCTACACCTTC.